Listed below are T cell receptor beta chains from one sample, sequenced in a study of blood T cell repertoires in COVID-19. Data came from immunoSEQ multiplex PCR; TCRdb stores just in-frame clones and leaves some out. The sample records 300,000 to 400,000 clones, roughly 90% being singletons. What was sequenced was PBMCs or T cells enriched from blood (not recorded which). The origin of the receptors is a woman younger than 45 with acute COVID-19. Both conserved end residues are part of each CDR3. The D gene is left open where the match is weak. The size of a clone is reported for some rows only, either as once, few or many, or as a class for expanded clones.

14,TRBJ2-5,few,TRBV10-2,TRBD2,CASRGLAGEETQYF,TGCGCCAGCAGAGGGCTAGCGGGGGAGGAGACCCAGTACTTC
14,TRBJ1-5,-,TRBV5-1,TRBD1,CASSQGGVDQPQHF,TGCGCCAGCAGCCAGGGGGGAGTGGATCAGCCCCAGCATTTT
15,TRBJ1-2,-,TRBV12-2,-,CASRLVQGRFYGYTF,TGTGCAAGTCGCTTAGTCCAGGGCAGATTCTATGGCTACACCTTC
14,TRBJ2-1,-,TRBV11-2,-,CASSLVVGENEQFF,TGTGCCAGCAGCTTGGTGGTGGGCGAAAATGAGCAGTTCTTC
19,TRBJ2-2,-,TRBV9,TRBD2,CASSVGLAGARKNTGELFF,TGTGCCAGCAGCGTAGGCCTAGCGGGGGCTCGAAAGAACACCGGGGAGCTGTTTTTT
13,TRBJ2-7,-,TRBV7-9,-,CASSPPGAYEQYF,TGTGCCAGCAGCCCACCCGGGGCCTACGAGCAGTACTTC
18,TRBJ2-7,-,TRBV14,TRBD1,CASSQIGQASQRNYEQYF,TGTGCCAGCAGCCAGATAGGACAGGCCAGCCAGAGAAACTACGAGCAGTACTTC
13,TRBJ1-4,-,TRBV2,TRBD1,CASSPDRVEKLFF,TGTGCCAGCAGTCCGGACAGGGTTGAAAAACTGTTTTTT
14,TRBJ1-5,-,TRBV19,-,CASSTLPGFQPQHF,TGTGCCAGTAGTACTCTACCGGGGTTTCAGCCCCAGCATTTT
13,TRBJ1-2,once,TRBV12-5,-,CASGFARVYGYTF,TGTGCTAGTGGTTTTGCCAGGGTCTATGGCTACACCTTC
15,TRBJ2-5,-,TRBV7-2,TRBD1,CASSQGTGVQETQYF,TGTGCCAGCAGCCAGGGGACAGGCGTACAAGAGACCCAGTACTTC
18,TRBJ1-2,-,TRBV19,-,CASSMVWRASGWDYGYTF,TGTGCCAGTAGTATGGTTTGGAGGGCGTCCGGGTGGGACTATGGCTACACCTTC
14,TRBJ2-5,-,TRBV19,-,CASSIAWTDETQYF,TGTGCCAGTAGTATCGCTTGGACAGACGAGACCCAGTACTTC
13,TRBJ2-3,-,TRBV30,-,CAWSVGWSDTQYF,TGTGCCTGGAGTGTAGGATGGAGTGATACGCAGTATTTT
15,TRBJ1-2,-,TRBV19,-,CASIAPGAGNYGYTF,TGTGCCAGTATCGCTCCAGGTGCAGGGAACTATGGCTACACCTTC
13,TRBJ1-2,-,TRBV24-1,-,CATSDRTDYGYTF,TGTGCCACCAGTGATCGGACAGACTATGGCTACACCTTC
15,TRBJ2-2,few,TRBV10-3,TRBD1,CAISGGQGASGELFF,TGTGCCATCAGTGGAGGACAGGGGGCGAGCGGGGAGCTGTTTTTT
11,TRBJ2-1,-,TRBV7-2,-,CASSSAVEQFF,TGTGCCAGCAGCTCTGCGGTGGAGCAGTTCTTC
16,TRBJ1-1,-,TRBV30,-,CAWSVMEGRLNTEAFF,TGTGCCTGGAGTGTAATGGAGGGACGCCTGAACACTGAAGCTTTCTTT
14,TRBJ2-1,-,TRBV5-1,-,CASSLYVGANEQFF,TGCGCCAGCAGCTTGTATGTGGGGGCCAATGAGCAGTTCTTC
13,TRBJ1-1,once,TRBV12-3/TRBV12-4,-,CASSLGGDTEAFF,TGTGCCAGCAGTTTGGGGGGGGACACTGAAGCTTTCTTT
13,TRBJ1-5,few,TRBV2,-,CATGREGNQPQHF,TGTGCCACGGGGCGGGAGGGCAATCAGCCCCAGCATTTT
15,TRBJ2-3,few,TRBV14,-,CASSQVRGSADTQYF,TGTGCCAGCAGCCAAGTCCGGGGTTCCGCAGATACGCAGTATTTT
16,TRBJ1-5,-,TRBV18,-,CASSPLRTFSNQPQHF,TGTGCCAGCTCACCTCTCCGGACATTTAGCAATCAGCCCCAGCATTTT
15,TRBJ1-6,once,TRBV5-8,TRBD1,CASSHDRGLGSPLHF,TGTGCCAGCAGCCACGACAGGGGACTCGGATCACCCCTCCACTTT
15,TRBJ1-2,-,TRBV5-4,TRBD1,CASSLETGGAQGYTF,TGTGCCAGCAGCTTGGAGACAGGGGGCGCACAAGGCTACACCTTC
16,TRBJ2-2,-,TRBV15,TRBD2,CATSGIAGGRTGELFF,TGTGCCACCAGCGGGATAGCGGGGGGGCGTACCGGGGAGCTGTTTTTT
15,TRBJ2-3,-,TRBV24-1,TRBD2,CATSGGGSGTDTQYF,TGTGCCACCAGTGGGGGAGGGTCAGGCACAGATACGCAGTATTTT
17,TRBJ1-2,-,TRBV5-1,-,CASSLARTGGVNYGYTF,TGCGCCAGCAGCTTGGCCCGGACGGGGGGCGTGAACTATGGCTACACCTTC
13,TRBJ1-2,-,TRBV24-1,-,CATSDSVGEGYTF,TGTGCCACCAGTGATAGCGTAGGGGAAGGCTACACCTTC
15,TRBJ2-1,-,TRBV18,-,CASSLPLSSYNEQFF,TGTGCCAGCTCACTCCCCTTGAGCTCCTACAATGAGCAGTTCTTC
16,TRBJ2-3,few,TRBV5-8,-,CASSLVGQVLTDTQYF,TGTGCCAGCAGCTTGGTTGGGCAGGTGCTCACAGATACGCAGTATTTT
15,TRBJ2-1,-,TRBV5-1,-,CASSLGTTLGNEQFF,TGCGCCAGCAGCTTGGGAACCACCCTAGGCAATGAGCAGTTCTTC
12,TRBJ2-7,-,TRBV9,-,CASSPNSYEQYF,TGTGCCAGCAGCCCCAATTCCTACGAGCAGTACTTC
15,TRBJ2-2,-,TRBV18,TRBD2,CASSPRGGASGELFF,TGTGCCAGCTCACCTCGGGGGGGCGCATCCGGGGAGCTGTTTTTT
13,TRBJ1-2,-,TRBV7-3,TRBD1,CASSLTTTGKITF,TGTGCCAGCAGCTTAACGACGACAGGGAAGATTACCTTC
16,TRBJ2-3,once,TRBV7-3,TRBD2,CASSLTSGGVTDTQYF,TGTGCCAGCAGCTTAACTAGCGGGGGGGTCACAGATACGCAGTATTTT
14,TRBJ1-2,-,TRBV2,-,CASSEERTSYGYTF,TGTGCCAGCAGTGAAGAACGGACAAGCTATGGCTACACCTTC
13,TRBJ1-1,-,TRBV9,-,CASSVVVNTEAFF,TGTGCCAGCAGCGTAGTTGTAAACACTGAAGCTTTCTTT
12,TRBJ2-7,few,TRBV7-9,TRBD2,CASSSGLYEQYF,TGTGCCAGCAGCTCGGGACTATACGAGCAGTACTTC
14,TRBJ2-3,-,TRBV24-1,TRBD1,CATSGDRGPDTQYF,TGTGCCACCAGTGGGGACAGGGGCCCCGATACGCAGTATTTT
16,TRBJ1-2,-,TRBV7-2,-,CASSLISYGGENGYTF,TGTGCCAGCAGCTTAATCTCTTACGGAGGGGAAAATGGCTACACCTTC
15,TRBJ2-2,-,TRBV19,TRBD1,CASSGGQGLTGELFF,TGTGCCAGTAGCGGGGGACAGGGATTAACCGGGGAGCTGTTTTTT
16,TRBJ1-2,-,TRBV30,TRBD1,CAWSRSGQGAFYGYTF,TGTGCCTGGAGCCGTAGCGGACAGGGGGCTTTCTATGGCTACACCTTC
16,TRBJ2-3,-,TRBV20-1,-,CSASSGLSRGRDTQYF,TGCAGTGCTAGTAGTGGCCTCTCCCGGGGTAGAGATACGCAGTATTTT
14,TRBJ1-2,-,TRBV29-1,-,CSVDSGPTIYGYTF,TGCAGCGTTGATTCCGGACCGACTATCTATGGCTACACCTTC
15,TRBJ1-1,-,TRBV6-5,-,CASSKGPGGGTEAFF,TGTGCCAGCAGTAAGGGGCCCGGGGGGGGCACTGAAGCTTTCTTT
14,TRBJ2-7,-,TRBV7-9,TRBD1,CASSLAGQGYEQYF,TGTGCCAGCAGCTTAGCGGGACAGGGATACGAGCAGTACTTC
12,TRBJ1-1,-,TRBV29-1,-,CSAGDMNTEAFF,TGCAGCGCTGGGGACATGAACACTGAAGCTTTCTTT
14,TRBJ1-4,-,TRBV28,-,CASSLDSTREKLFF,TGTGCCAGCAGTTTAGACAGTACACGTGAAAAACTGTTTTTT
17,TRBJ2-3,-,TRBV24-1,TRBD1,CATSDHLTGRGADTQYF,TGTGCCACCAGTGACCACCTGACAGGGCGAGGTGCAGATACGCAGTATTTT
19,TRBJ2-3,-,TRBV7-9,-,CASSSLGGGSVTGGDTQYF,TGTGCCAGCAGCTCCCTAGGGGGGGGGTCAGTTACTGGTGGAGATACGCAGTATTTT
13,TRBJ2-7,once,TRBV19,TRBD1,CASSQTGGAKQYF,TGTGCCAGTAGCCAGACAGGGGGGGCAAAGCAGTACTTC
13,TRBJ1-2,-,TRBV29-1,-,CSATTRGFYGYTF,TGCAGCGCCACAACCCGGGGGTTCTATGGCTACACCTTC
17,TRBJ1-2,once,TRBV19,-,CASRQADSSTNNYGYTF,TGTGCCAGTAGGCAAGCTGACAGTTCCACTAATAACTATGGCTACACCTTC
15,TRBJ2-2,-,TRBV6-5,-,CASSRRFINTGELFF,TGTGCCAGCAGTCGGAGATTCATTAACACCGGGGAGCTGTTTTTT
18,TRBJ2-3,-,TRBV9,TRBD2,CASSVGLAGAYSTDTQYF,TGTGCCAGCAGCGTGGGACTAGCGGGGGCTTATAGCACAGATACGCAGTATTTT